The next 2 T cell receptor beta chains were all read from a single sample in a study of control samples from healthy donors and cancer patients. Here immunoSEQ multiplex PCR was the method, and the copy in TCRdb shows in-frame clones only, minus some. This sample has 150,000 to 200,000 clones, with about 90% found just once. Sequencing was done on a sample of blood. All receptors come from a man under 40 in good health.

The chain joins TRBV11-2 to TRBJ2-1, with TRBD1 matching 7 bases. J was trimmed by 4 bases and V by 5 bases; bases with no gene match: 11. The germline V gene encodes CDR1 SGHAT and CDR2 FQNNGV. This CDR3 comprises 16 residues. CDR3 amino acids: CASSHIAGTVYNEQFF. CDR3 nucleotide sequence: TGTGCCAGCAGCCATATTGCCGGGACAGTATACAATGAGCAGTTCTTC.

Only one count was recorded for this clone. The CDR3 end shows no conserved phenylalanine or tryptophan, and so a read error is likely. This CDR3 reads CASSENYRRIAFYGYTL. CDR3 in DNA: TGTGCCAGCAGTGAAAATTATAGGAGGATTGCATTCTATGGCTACACCCTC. The chain uses TRBV6-1 and TRBJ1-2; D uncertain. CDR1 and CDR2 from the germline V gene are MNHNS and SASEGT. The V and J ends lost 2 bases and 4 bases respectively, with 20 bases between them. The CDR3 spans 17 residues.